The present TCR beta chain was sequenced within a study of T cell responses to AZD1222 COVID-19 vaccine (dated by TCRdb to the early 2020s). Some background on the complete study: AZD1222 recipients with second doses at about 4 weeks or about 12 weeks were pooled, because spike-specific TCR depth and breadth did not differ between schedules. A total of roughly 240 trial participants underwent TCR sequencing, of whom some 210 received two doses of AZD1222 and some 26 received two doses of the MenACWY control vaccine. Trial participants were enrolled into age subgroups of 18-55, 56-69 and 70-plus years, which contained 148, 28 and 57 TCR-sequenced participants, respectively.

This sample's time point label indicates: baseline before first vaccination. Vaccinee samples were obtained from the UK trials COV001 and COV002, which included a single-blind randomized controlled phase 2/3 trial of AZD1222 (ChAdOx1 nCoV-19) in healthy adults. For TCRbeta chain sequencing, PBMC samples were collected from trial participants at day 0 and at day 28 after the second dose. The CDR3 regions of human TCRbeta chains were analyzed by immunosequencing. The authors processed their data as follows. TCRs in the repertoires were matched against a reference library of SARS-CoV-2-specific TCRs that had been generated with the MIRA antigen-specificity platform. Breadth was defined as the fraction of unique TCRs that were SARS-CoV-2-associated, and depth was defined as the fraction of total T cells that were SARS-CoV-2-associated. Using the MIRA data, each spike-specific TCR was mapped to the spike region that the TCR reacts to and placed in a CD4 or CD8 class. Log10-transformed breadth and depth values were compared by one-way ANOVA with Sidak's multiple comparisons tests. The source is immuneACCESS, and TCRdb retained only in-frame sequences with V and J called. Part of the clones is not carried over; for the studies checked, unresolved V genes explain less than half of this, and the remainder is unexplained. V, J and clone size are taken as reported in that table, and D and trimming were inferred from the DNA itself. The sample includes 150,000 to 200,000 clones, with 80% to 95% observed a single time. The ten largest clones add up to 2.3% of the sample.

About this clone itself: Its binding antigen is unknown. No base quality values were provided; no much bigger clone lies one nucleotide off.

From the cysteine up to the phenylalanine, the CDR3 has a length of 16 residues. Only CDR3 DNA is held: 48 bases, read in frame from base 1. The V end loses 1 base and the J end loses 4 bases, and a stretch of 16 bases separates them. The germline V gene sets CDR1 to SGHVS and CDR2 to FQNEAQ. Overall results and qualifications from the work: Conclusions about previously exposed vaccinees are limited because only 5 or 6 AZD1222 recipients were SARS-CoV-2 seropositive at baseline. After two AZD1222 doses, spike-specific TCR breadth and depth were significantly higher than at day 0 and than in MenACWY recipients. Participants were mostly white British, with more females than males. The authors suggested clonal diversity may have been underestimated. Reportedly, close to half of the unique spike-specific TCRs recognized epitopes lying outside the regions that are mutated in the B.1.351 and B.1.1.7 variants. Vaccine-associated CD4 TCRs spanned the whole spike protein, with dominant responses in regions 160-218 and 743-854. The 56-69-year group was small, and its depth increase did not reach significance, likely because of low power. Because no day 14 peak-response samples were available, repertoires were characterized only after the peak T cell response.

The receptor comes from an adult in good health. Sequenced here: peripheral blood, sampled on day 0 of AZD1222 vaccination. Recombination joined TRBV7-8 with TRBJ1-2; TRBD1 might be the D gene, on 5 matching bases. The DNA sequence is TGTGCCAGCAGCTTAGGTTCGCAGGGCTGGAGCTATGGCTACACCTTC. It codes for CASSLGSQGWSYGYTF. The CDR3 plus the reference TRBV7-8 and TRBJ1-2 genes for the other parts give the full variable domain: GAGVSQSPRYKVAKRGQDVALRCDPISGHVSLFWYQQALGQGPEFLTYFQNEAQLDKSGLPSDRFFAERPEGSVSTLKIQRTQQEDSAVYLCASSLGSQGWSYGYTFGSGTRLTVV.